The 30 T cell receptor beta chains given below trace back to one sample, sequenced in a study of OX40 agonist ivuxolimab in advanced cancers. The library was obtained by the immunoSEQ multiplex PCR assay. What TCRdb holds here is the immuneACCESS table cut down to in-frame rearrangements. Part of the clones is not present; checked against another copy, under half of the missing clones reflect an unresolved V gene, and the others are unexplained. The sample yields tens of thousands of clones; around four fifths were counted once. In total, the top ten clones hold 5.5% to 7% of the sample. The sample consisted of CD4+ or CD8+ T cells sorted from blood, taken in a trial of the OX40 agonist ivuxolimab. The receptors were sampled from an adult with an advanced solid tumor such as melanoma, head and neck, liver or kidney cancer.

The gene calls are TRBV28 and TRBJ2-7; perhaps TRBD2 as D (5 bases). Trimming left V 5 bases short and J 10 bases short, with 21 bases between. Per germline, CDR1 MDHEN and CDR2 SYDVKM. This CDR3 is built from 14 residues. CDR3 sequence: CASSPYRGNYGQYF. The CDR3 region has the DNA TGTGCCAGCAGTCCATACAGAGGGAATTATGGACAGTACTTC. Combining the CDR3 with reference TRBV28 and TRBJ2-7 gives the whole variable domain DVKVTQSSRYLVKRTGEKVFLECVQDMDHENMFWYRQDPGLGLRLIYFSYDVKMKEKGDIPEGYSVSREKKERFSLILESASTNQTSMYLCASSPYRGNYGQYFGPGTRLTVT.

CDR3 amino acids: CASSRAGGMGTEAFF. CDR3 DNA sequence: TGCGCCAGCAGCCGCGCCGGGGGGATGGGCACTGAAGCTTTCTTT. The chain has TRBV5-1 and TRBJ1-1; perhaps TRBD1 as D (5 bases). From germline, CDR1 is SGHRS and CDR2 YFSETQ. The CDR3 covers 15 residues. Trimming shortened V by 4 bases and J by 4 bases, and 17 bases separated the two germline ends.

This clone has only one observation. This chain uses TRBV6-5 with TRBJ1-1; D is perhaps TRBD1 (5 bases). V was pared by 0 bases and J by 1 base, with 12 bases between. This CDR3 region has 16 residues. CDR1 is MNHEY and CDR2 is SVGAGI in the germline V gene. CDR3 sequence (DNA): TGTGCCAGCAGTTACTCGAGTCCCGGACAGAACACTGAAGCTTTCTTT. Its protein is CASSYSSPGQNTEAFF.

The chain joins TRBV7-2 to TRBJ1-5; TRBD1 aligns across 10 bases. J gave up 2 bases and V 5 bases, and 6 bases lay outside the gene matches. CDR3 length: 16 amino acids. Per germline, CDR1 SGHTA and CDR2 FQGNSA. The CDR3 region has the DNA TGTGCCAGCAGCCCCTGGGGGACAGGGGGCAATCAGCCCCAGCATTTT. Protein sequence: CASSPWGTGGNQPQHF.

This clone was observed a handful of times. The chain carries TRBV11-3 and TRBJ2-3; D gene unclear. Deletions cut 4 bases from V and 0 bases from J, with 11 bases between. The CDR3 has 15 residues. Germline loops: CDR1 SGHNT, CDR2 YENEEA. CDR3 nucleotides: TGTGCCAGCAGCTCGCCGGGCAGGAGCACAGATACGCAGTATTTT. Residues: CASSSPGRSTDTQYF.

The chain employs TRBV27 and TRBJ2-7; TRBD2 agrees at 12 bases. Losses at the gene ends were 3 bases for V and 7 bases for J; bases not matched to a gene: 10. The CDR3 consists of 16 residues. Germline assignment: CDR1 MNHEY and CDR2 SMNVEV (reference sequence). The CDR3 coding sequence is TGTGCCAGCAGTTTCTGGACTAGCGGGACCTCGGGGGAGCAGTACTTC. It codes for CASSFWTSGTSGEQYF.

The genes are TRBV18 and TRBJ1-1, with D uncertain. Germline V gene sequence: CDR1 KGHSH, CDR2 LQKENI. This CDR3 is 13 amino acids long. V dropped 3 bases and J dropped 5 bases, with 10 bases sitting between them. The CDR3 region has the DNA TGTGCCAGCTCACCCGACTATGGGACTGAAGCTTTCTTT. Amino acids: CASSPDYGTEAFF.

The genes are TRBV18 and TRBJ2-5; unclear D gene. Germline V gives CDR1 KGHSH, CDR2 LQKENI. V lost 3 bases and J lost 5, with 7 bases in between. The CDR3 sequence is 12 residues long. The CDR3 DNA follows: TGTGCCAGCTCACCGGATATGGAGACCCAGTACTTC. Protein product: CASSPDMETQYF.

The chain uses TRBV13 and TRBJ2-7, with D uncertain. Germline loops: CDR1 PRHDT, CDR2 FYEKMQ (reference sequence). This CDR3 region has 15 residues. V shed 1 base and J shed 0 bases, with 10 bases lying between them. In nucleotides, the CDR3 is TGTGCCAGCAGCTTAGTGCGACTCAACTCCTACGAGCAGTACTTC. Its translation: CASSLVRLNSYEQYF.

CDR3: CASSEGQPNSPLHF. DNA for the CDR3: TGCGCCAGCAGTGAAGGACAGCCAAATTCACCCCTCCACTTT. The gene calls are TRBV10-1 and TRBJ1-6; the D gene is possibly TRBD1 (6 bases). Trimming cost V 3 bases and J 7 bases, with 10 bases left between them. From germline, CDR1 is WNHNN and CDR2 SYGVQD (reference sequence). This CDR3 comprises 14 residues.

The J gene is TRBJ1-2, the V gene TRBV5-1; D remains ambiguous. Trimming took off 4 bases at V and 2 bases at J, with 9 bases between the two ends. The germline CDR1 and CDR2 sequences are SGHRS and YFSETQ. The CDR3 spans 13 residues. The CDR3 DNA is TGCGCCAGCAGCGCGAGGACCAACTATGGCTACACCTTC. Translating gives CASSARTNYGYTF.

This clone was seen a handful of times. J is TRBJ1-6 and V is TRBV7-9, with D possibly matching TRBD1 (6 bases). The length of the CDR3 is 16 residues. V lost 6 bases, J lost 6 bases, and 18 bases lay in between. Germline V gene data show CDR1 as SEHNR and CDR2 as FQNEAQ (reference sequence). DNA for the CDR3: TGTGCCAGCAGTTCTCCCCCGGACAGTCGTAATTCACCCCTCCACTTT. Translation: CASSSPPDSRNSPLHF.

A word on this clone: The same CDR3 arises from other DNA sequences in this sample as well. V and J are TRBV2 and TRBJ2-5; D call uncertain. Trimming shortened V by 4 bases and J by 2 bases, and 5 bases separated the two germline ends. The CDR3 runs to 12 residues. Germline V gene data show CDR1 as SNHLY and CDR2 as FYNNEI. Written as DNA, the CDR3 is TGTGCCAGCAGTGGCGTTCAAGAGACCCAGTACTTC. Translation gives CASSGVQETQYF.

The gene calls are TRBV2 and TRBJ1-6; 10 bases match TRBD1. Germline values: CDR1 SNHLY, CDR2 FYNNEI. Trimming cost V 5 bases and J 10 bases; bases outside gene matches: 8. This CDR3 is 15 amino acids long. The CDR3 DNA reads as TGTGCCAGCAGTCTCCGGACAGGGGGAGAATCACCCCTCCACTTT. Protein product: CASSLRTGGESPLHF.

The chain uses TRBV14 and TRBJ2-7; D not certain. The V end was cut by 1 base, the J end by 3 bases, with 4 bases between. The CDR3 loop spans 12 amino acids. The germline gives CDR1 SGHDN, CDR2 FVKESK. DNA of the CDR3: TGTGCCAGCAGCCAAGCGGGCTACGAGCAGTACGTC. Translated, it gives CASSQAGYEQYV.

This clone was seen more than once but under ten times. CDR3 protein: CASSQVRGRGEQYF. The CDR3 coding sequence is TGCGCCAGCAGCCAAGTTCGCGGCCGCGGCGAGCAGTACTTC. The chain is built from TRBV4-1 and TRBJ2-7; D gene unclear. The CDR3 spans 14 residues. Germline CDR1 is MGHRA and CDR2 is YSYEKL. V lost 1 base and J lost 6, with 13 bases in between.

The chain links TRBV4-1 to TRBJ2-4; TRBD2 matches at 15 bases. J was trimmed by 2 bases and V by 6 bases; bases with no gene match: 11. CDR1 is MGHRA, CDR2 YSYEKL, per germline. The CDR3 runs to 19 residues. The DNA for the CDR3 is TGCGCCAGCAGTCTGAGGACTAGCGGGAGGGGGTTGACCAAAAACATTCAGTACTTC. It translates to CASSLRTSGRGLTKNIQYF.

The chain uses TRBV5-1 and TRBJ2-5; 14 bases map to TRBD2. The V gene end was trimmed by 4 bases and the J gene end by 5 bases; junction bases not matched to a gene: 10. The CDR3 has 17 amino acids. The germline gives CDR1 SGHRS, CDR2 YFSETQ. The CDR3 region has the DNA TGCGCCAGCAGCCCGTCGACTAGCGGGGGGGTGTCGGAGACCCAGTACTTC. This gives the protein CASSPSTSGGVSETQYF.

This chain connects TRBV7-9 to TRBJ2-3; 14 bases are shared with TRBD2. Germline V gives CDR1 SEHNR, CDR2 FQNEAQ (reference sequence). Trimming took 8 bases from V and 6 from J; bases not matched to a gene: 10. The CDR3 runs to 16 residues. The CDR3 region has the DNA TGTGCCAGCCGACTAGCGGGAGGGCCTTCATATGATACGCAGTATTTT. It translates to CASRLAGGPSYDTQYF.

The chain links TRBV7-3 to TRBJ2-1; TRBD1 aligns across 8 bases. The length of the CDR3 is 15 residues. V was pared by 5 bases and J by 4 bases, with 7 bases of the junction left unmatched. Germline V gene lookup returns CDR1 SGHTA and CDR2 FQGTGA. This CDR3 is CASSLQGGFYNEQFF. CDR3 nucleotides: TGTGCCAGCAGCCTACAGGGGGGATTTTACAATGAGCAGTTCTTC.

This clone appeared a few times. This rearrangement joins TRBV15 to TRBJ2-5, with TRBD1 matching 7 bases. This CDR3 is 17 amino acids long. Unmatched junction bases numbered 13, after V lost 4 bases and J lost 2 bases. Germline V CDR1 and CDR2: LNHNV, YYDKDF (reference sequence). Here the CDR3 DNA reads TGTGCCACCAGCACCTCTAGGGGACAGCTGAGTCAAGAGACCCAGTACTTC. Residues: CATSTSRGQLSQETQYF. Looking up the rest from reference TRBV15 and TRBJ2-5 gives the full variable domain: DAMVIQNPRYQVTQFGKPVTLSCSQTLNHNVMYWYQQKSSQAPKLLFHYYDKDFNNEADTPDNFQSRRPNTSFCFLDIRSPGLGDTAMYLCATSTSRGQLSQETQYFGPGTRLLVL.

DNA for the CDR3: TGTGCCAGCAGCTTGGGTTGGGATGAGCAGTTCTTC. The encoded protein is CASSLGWDEQFF. V gene TRBV5-6 combines with J gene TRBJ2-1; D call uncertain. The CDR3 totals 12 residues. The germline CDR1 and CDR2 sequences are SGHDT and YYEEEE. Trimming shortened V by 0 bases and J by 8 bases, and 6 bases separated the two germline ends.

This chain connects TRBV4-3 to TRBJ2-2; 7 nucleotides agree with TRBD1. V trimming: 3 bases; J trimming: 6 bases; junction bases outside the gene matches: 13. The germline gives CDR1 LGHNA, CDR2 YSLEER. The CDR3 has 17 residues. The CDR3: CASSQDKTRQGPGELFF. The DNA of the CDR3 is TGCGCCAGCAGCCAGGATAAGACGCGACAGGGCCCCGGGGAGCTGTTTTTT.

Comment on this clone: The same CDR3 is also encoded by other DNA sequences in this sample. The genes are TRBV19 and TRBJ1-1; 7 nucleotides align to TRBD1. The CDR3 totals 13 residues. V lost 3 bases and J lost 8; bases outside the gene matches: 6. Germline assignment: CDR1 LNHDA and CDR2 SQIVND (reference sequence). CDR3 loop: CASSIRGTEEAFF. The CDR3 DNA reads TGTGCCAGTAGTATCAGGGGGACAGAAGAAGCTTTCTTT.

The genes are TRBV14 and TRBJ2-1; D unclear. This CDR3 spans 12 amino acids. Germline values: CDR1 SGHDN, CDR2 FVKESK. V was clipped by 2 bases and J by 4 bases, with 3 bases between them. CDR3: CASSQTYNEQFF. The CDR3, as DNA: TGTGCCAGCAGCCAAACTTACAATGAGCAGTTCTTC.

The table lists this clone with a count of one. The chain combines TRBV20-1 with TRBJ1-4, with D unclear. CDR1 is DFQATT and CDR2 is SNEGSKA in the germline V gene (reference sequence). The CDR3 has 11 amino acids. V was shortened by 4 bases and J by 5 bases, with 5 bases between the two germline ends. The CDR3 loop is CSANLNEKLFF. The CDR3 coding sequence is TGCAGTGCTAACTTAAATGAAAAACTGTTTTTT.

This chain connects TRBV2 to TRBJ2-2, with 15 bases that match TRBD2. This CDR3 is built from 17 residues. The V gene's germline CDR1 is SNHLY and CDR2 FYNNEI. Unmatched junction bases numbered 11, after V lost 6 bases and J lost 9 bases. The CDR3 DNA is TGTGCCAGCAGGGGAGGACTAGCGGGGGGGAACAGTCGGGAGCTGTTTTTT. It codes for CASRGGLAGGNSRELFF.

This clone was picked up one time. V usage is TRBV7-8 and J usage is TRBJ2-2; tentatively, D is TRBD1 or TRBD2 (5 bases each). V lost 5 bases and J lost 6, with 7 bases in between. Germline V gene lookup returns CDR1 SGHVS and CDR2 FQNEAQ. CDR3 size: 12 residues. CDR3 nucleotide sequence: TGTGCCAGCAGCCGGGGACCCGGGGAGCTGTTTTTT. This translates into CASSRGPGELFF.

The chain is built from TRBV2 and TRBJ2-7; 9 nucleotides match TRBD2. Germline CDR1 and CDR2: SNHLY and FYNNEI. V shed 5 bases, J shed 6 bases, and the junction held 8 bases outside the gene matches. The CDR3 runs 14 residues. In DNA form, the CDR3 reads TGTGCCAGCAGTTATAGCGGGAGAGAGATCGAGCAGTACTTC. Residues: CASSYSGREIEQYF.

The CDR3 protein is CASSLTSGSYEQYF. The CDR3, as DNA: TGTGCCAGCAGCTTAACTAGCGGGAGCTACGAGCAGTACTTC. This chain uses TRBV7-3 with TRBJ2-7, with 9 bases aligning to TRBD2. In germline, CDR1 is SGHTA, CDR2 FQGTGA. This CDR3 has 14 residues. V gave up 0 bases and J gave up 3 bases; unmatched junction bases: 0.